These T cell receptor beta chains were read from a single sample in a study of blood T cell repertoires in COVID-19. Data came from immunoSEQ multiplex PCR; TCRdb stores just in-frame clones and leaves some out. The table has 99,000 or so clones, around 83% seen once; the top ten hold 15% to 19%. The sample was peripheral blood. The origin of the receptors is a woman older than 75 with acute or convalescent COVID-19. The CDR3 runs from the conserved cysteine through the conserved F or W. A D gene is named only where the DNA matches it firmly. Clone sizes are given selectively: once, few, many, or a class where the clone is expanded.

>.|TRBJ2-7|TRBD1|TRBV3-1/TRBV3-2
CASSRRDSSFYEQYF
TGTGCCAGCAGCAGAAGGGACAGCTCGTTCTACGAGCAGTACTTC
>.|TRBJ1-2|.|TRBV4-1
CASSQGVREGYGYTF
TGCGCCAGCAGCCAAGGAGTCAGGGAAGGATATGGCTACACCTTC
>.|TRBJ1-1|TRBD1|TRBV18
CASSPGTGGNTEAFF
TGTGCCAGCTCACCCGGGACAGGGGGGAACACTGAAGCTTTCTTT
>.|TRBJ1-2|.|TRBV28
CASQQGGARGYTF
TGTGCCAGCCAACAGGGAGGGGCTCGAGGCTACACCTTC
>.|TRBJ1-2|.|TRBV5-1
CASSFFGVGEDGYTF
TGCGCCAGCAGCTTTTTTGGTGTGGGTGAGGATGGCTACACCTTC
>.|TRBJ1-1|TRBD1|TRBV11-3
CASSLSNRGLNTEAFF
TGTGCCAGCAGCTTGTCTAACAGGGGACTCAACACTGAAGCTTTCTTT
>few|TRBJ1-1|.|TRBV28
CASSLEGARTEAFF
TGTGCCAGCAGTTTGGAGGGTGCGCGCACTGAAGCTTTCTTT
>.|TRBJ1-4|.|TRBV19
CASSPRWGRNEKLFF
TGTGCCAGTAGTCCCCGTTGGGGCCGTAATGAAAAACTGTTTTTT
>.|TRBJ2-1|.|TRBV19
CASSIDGDFRYNEQFF
TGTGCCAGTAGTATAGATGGGGACTTCCGCTACAATGAGCAGTTCTTC
>.|TRBJ2-5|TRBD2|TRBV2
CASSGPVTSGSETQYF
TGTGCCAGCAGTGGCCCGGTTACTAGCGGGAGTGAGACCCAGTACTTC
>.|TRBJ2-2|.|TRBV6-5
CASSYDRSELFF
TGTGCCAGCAGTTACGACCGGAGTGAGCTGTTTTTT
>.|TRBJ2-1|TRBD2|TRBV5-1
CASSLDPSGGGINEQFF
TGCGCCAGCAGCTTGGATCCCAGCGGGGGAGGGATAAATGAGCAGTTCTTC
>.|TRBJ2-2|TRBD1|TRBV2
CASSGQGVTGELFF
TGTGCCAGCAGTGGTCAGGGGGTAACCGGGGAGCTGTTTTTT
>.|TRBJ1-5|.|TRBV5-8
CASSFLIAGSYYSNQPQHF
TGTGCCAGCAGCTTTTTGATTGCCGGGTCCTACTATAGCAATCAGCCCCAGCATTTT
>.|TRBJ1-2|TRBD1|TRBV19
CASSGDRVTYGYTF
TGTGCCAGTAGTGGGGACAGGGTCACCTATGGCTACACCTTC
>.|TRBJ2-2|.|TRBV5-1
CASSDQGSAGELFF
TGCGCCAGCAGCGATCAGGGATCCGCCGGGGAGCTGTTTTTT
>.|TRBJ2-3|TRBD2|TRBV6-5
CASSYGTSGRASTQYF
TGTGCCAGCAGTTACGGCACTAGCGGGAGGGCGAGTACGCAGTATTTT
>.|TRBJ1-4|TRBD1|TRBV18
CASSPSTGGFEKLFF
TGTGCCAGCTCACCATCGACAGGGGGCTTTGAAAAACTGTTTTTT